Below, 10 T cell receptor beta chains from the same sample are listed, as sequenced in a study of blood T cell repertoires in COVID-19. The data were produced by immunoSEQ multiplex PCR, yet TCRdb's version contains in-frame clones alone and is incomplete. The sample lists 100,000 or so clones, 85% occurring once. The sample comprised peripheral blood. These receptor sequences come from a woman between 70 and 85 years old with active or convalescent COVID-19.

The chain carries TRBV9 and TRBJ1-2, with D possibly TRBD1 on 5 matching bases. The CDR3 totals 16 residues. Germline loops: CDR1 SGDLS, CDR2 YYNGEE. V dropped 4 bases and J dropped 2 bases, with 18 bases sitting between them. CDR3 nucleotides: TGTGCCAGCAGCCCCCGGCGCTTGGGGGGGAACTATGGCTACACCTTC. Protein: CASSPRRLGGNYGYTF.

CDR3 in amino acids: CASSLGGSEYEQYF. Here the CDR3 DNA reads TGTGCCAGCAGCTTGGGAGGATCCGAATACGAGCAGTACTTC. V and J are TRBV7-2 and TRBJ2-7; tentatively, D is TRBD2 (6 bases). The V end lost 3 bases, the J end lost 4 bases, and 13 bases lay between the germline ends. The CDR3 spans 14 residues. Germline values: CDR1 SGHTA, CDR2 FQGNSA.

The chain recombines TRBV5-1 with TRBJ2-2; 7 nucleotides agree with TRBD1. Germline V gene sequence: CDR1 SGHRS, CDR2 YFSETQ. The CDR3 runs 16 residues. The V and J ends lost 1 base and 3 bases, in that order; junction bases with no gene match: 6. The CDR3 bases are TGCGCCAGCAGCTTGCCTGGGACAGACTACACCGGGGAGCTGTTTTTT. Translating gives CASSLPGTDYTGELFF.

J is TRBJ2-1 and V is TRBV7-2; a weak D match, TRBD2 (6 bases). This CDR3 has 14 residues. V was shortened by 5 bases and J by 4 bases, with 12 bases between the two germline ends. Germline CDR1 SGHTA, CDR2 FQGNSA. The CDR3 loop reads CASSPPGGYNEQFF. The CDR3, as DNA: TGTGCCAGCAGCCCTCCCGGGGGTTACAATGAGCAGTTCTTC.

The rearrangement links TRBV20-1 to TRBJ1-2, with a weak D call TRBD1 (5 bases). The germline V gene has CDR1 DFQATT and CDR2 SNEGSKA (reference sequence). This CDR3 spans 14 amino acids. Trimming took off 3 bases at V and 1 base at J, with 12 bases between the two ends. For the CDR3, the DNA is TGCAGTGCTAGTCTGGCGGGGGGTAACTATGGCTACACCTTC. Translating it yields CSASLAGGNYGYTF.

This chain uses TRBV18 with TRBJ2-1; no clear D. The germline V gene encodes CDR1 KGHSH and CDR2 LQKENI. The CDR3 runs to 13 residues. Trimming took off 5 bases at V and 8 bases at J, with 13 bases between the two ends. The CDR3 nucleotides are TGTGCCAGCTCAAGAGACCCGGCGGATGAGCAGTTCTTC. Translated, it gives CASSRDPADEQFF.

J is TRBJ1-4 and V is TRBV5-1; D unclear. Trimming cost V 0 bases and J 5 bases, with 5 bases left between them. The CDR3 length is 13 residues. The V gene's germline CDR1 is SGHRS and CDR2 YFSETQ. CDR3 coding DNA: TGCGCCAGCAGCTTGGCCCGGAATGAAAAACTGTTTTTT. Translation gives CASSLARNEKLFF.

The chain recombines TRBV28 with TRBJ1-2; perhaps TRBD1 as D (6 bases). V was trimmed by 5 bases and J by 5 bases, leaving 12 bases between them. Germline assignment: CDR1 MDHEN and CDR2 SYDVKM. The CDR3 loop spans 13 amino acids. This CDR3 is CASSQQGAYGYTF. CDR3 nucleotide sequence: TGTGCCAGCAGTCAACAGGGAGCGTATGGCTACACCTTC.

The J gene is TRBJ1-1, the V gene TRBV10-3, with 8 positions matching TRBD1. This CDR3 is built from 13 residues. The V and J ends lost 7 bases and 3 bases, in that order; junction bases with no gene match: 4. In germline, CDR1 is ENHRY, CDR2 SYGVKD. CDR3 sequence (DNA): TGTGCCATCAAAGGACAGGGTGACACTGAAGCTTTCTTT. The encoded protein is CAIKGQGDTEAFF.

This rearrangement joins TRBV4-2 to TRBJ2-5, with 9 bases that match TRBD2. Looked up from germline, CDR1 is LGHNA and CDR2 is YNFKEQ. Trimming took 4 bases from V and 2 from J; bases not matched to a gene: 8. This CDR3 contains 16 residues. The CDR3 region is CASSRKRGDPQETQYF. The CDR3 DNA sequence: TGTGCCAGCAGCCGGAAGCGGGGGGACCCGCAAGAGACCCAGTACTTC.